This TCR beta chain is from a study of T cell responses to AZD1222 COVID-19 vaccine. Method: immunoSEQ multiplex PCR; TCRdb's copy keeps in-frame clones and lacks some. Altogether under 150,000 clones are present, roughly 85% being singletons, with the ten largest covering approximately 8%. The CDR3 runs 15 residues. After removal of 4 bases from V and 2 bases from J, the junction contained 2 bases not matched to a gene. The V gene's germline CDR1 is SGHDT and CDR2 YYEEEE. The TCR was taken from an adult who received the MenACWY meningococcal vaccine as a control. The sample consisted of peripheral blood, taken 28 days after the second dose of the MenACWY control vaccine. This sequence joins TRBV5-6 and TRBJ2-5; TRBD2 aligns across 13 bases. CDR3: CASSRTSGGQETQYF. The CDR3 DNA reads as TGTGCCAGCAGCCGGACTAGCGGGGGACAAGAGACCCAGTACTTC.